Sequencing of this T cell receptor (beta chain) was carried out in a study of TIL therapy for anti-PD-1-resistant metastatic lung cancer. At the level of the study: A handful of tumors were EGFR-mutant and two were ALK-rearranged. Tumors carried a median roughly 1.6 non-synonymous mutations per megabase. Study-level results: The cohort had more treatment-naive, never-smoker and oncogene-addicted patients than typical.

Details on this clone: Its antigen is still unknown.

The time point: pre-treatment sample, taken before nivolumab and TIL therapy. Enrollment ran from late 2017 to January 2020. The libraries were made with immunoSEQ v3. Method: immunoSEQ multiplex PCR; TCRdb's copy keeps in-frame clones and lacks some. The profile shows about 32,000 clones, about 79% of them singletons. Per the germline V gene, CDR1 is MNHNS and CDR2 is SASEGT. Trimming took 3 bases from V and 6 from J; bases not matched to a gene: 4. The CDR3 is made up of 15 amino acids. The source of this sequence is a woman between 30 and 85 years old with non-small cell lung cancer. The sequenced sample was blood, obtained at baseline. The chain is built from TRBV6-1 and TRBJ2-1, with 11 positions matching TRBD1. The CDR3: CASSEGTGGFNEQFF. The CDR3 DNA reads TGTGCCAGCAGTGAGGGGACAGGGGGTTTCAATGAGCAGTTCTTC.